Presented here are 9 T cell receptor beta chains from one specimen sequenced in a study of cytomegalovirus exposure and HLA in healthy donors. PCR involved 60 Vbeta and 13 Jbeta primers. Clones were read by immunoSEQ multiplex PCR, and TCRdb kept only the in-frame ones, dropping some. The sample gives roughly 170,000 clones, more than 65% of which show up once; under 1.5% is in the top ten. The sequenced sample was PBMCs. The source of these receptors is a man under 40 in good health and CMV-seronegative.

This sequence joins TRBV4-3 and TRBJ2-1; 10 bases are shared with TRBD1. CDR3 size: 17 residues. Trimming took 0 bases from V and 7 from J; bases not matched to a gene: 9. Germline CDR1 is LGHNA and CDR2 is YSLEER. As DNA, the CDR3 is TGCGCCAGCAGCCAAGATCTCGGACAGGGGGTTTGGAATGAGCAGTTCTTC. This gives the protein CASSQDLGQGVWNEQFF.

V usage is TRBV6-6 and J usage is TRBJ2-2, with D maybe TRBD2 (7 bases). CDR1 and CDR2 (germline): MNHNY, SVGAGI (reference sequence). Trimming stripped 0 bases from V and 4 bases from J, with 12 bases between. The CDR3 extends over 16 amino acids. The DNA for the CDR3 is TGTGCCAGCAGTTACTCGGGGGGGCCGGGCACCGGGGAGCTGTTTTTT. This encodes CASSYSGGPGTGELFF.

The chain is built from TRBV13 and TRBJ2-3; D remains ambiguous. The CDR3 covers 15 residues. Germline lookup yields CDR1 PRHDT and CDR2 FYEKMQ (reference sequence). V shed 5 bases and J shed 0 bases, with 12 bases lying between them. The CDR3 reads CASSAKAPSTDTQYF. DNA for the CDR3: TGTGCCAGCAGCGCCAAAGCGCCGAGCACAGATACGCAGTATTTT.

The rearrangement links TRBV2 to TRBJ2-7; 10 bases are a match to TRBD1. This CDR3 contains 14 residues. Germline CDR1 reads SNHLY; CDR2 reads FYNNEI. V dropped 7 bases and J dropped 2; count of bases not matched to a gene: 5. CDR3 loop: CASTRDRGTYEQYF. As DNA, the CDR3 is TGTGCCAGCACGAGGGACAGGGGTACCTACGAGCAGTACTTC.

A remark on this clone: Other DNA sequences in the sample encode the same CDR3. The rearrangement joins TRBV2 to TRBJ1-6, with no clear D. V shed 10 bases and J shed 1 base, with 17 bases lying between them. Germline assignment: CDR1 SNHLY and CDR2 FYNNEI. The length of the CDR3 is 16 residues. CDR3 in amino acids: CATSHRERSYNSPLHF. CDR3 DNA sequence: TGTGCCACCTCGCACCGGGAGAGGTCCTATAATTCACCCCTCCACTTT.

V usage is TRBV19 and J usage is TRBJ2-5; a weak D match, TRBD2 (7 bases). CDR1 and CDR2 (germline): LNHDA, SQIVND (reference sequence). Trimming left V 4 bases short and J 5 bases short, with 20 bases between. This CDR3 is built from 16 residues. The CDR3 nucleotides are TGTGCCAGTAGTACCCTCCCCGGGGGGCTGAGCGAGACCCAGTACTTC. Protein product: CASSTLPGGLSETQYF.

The chain is built from TRBV13 and TRBJ1-1; TRBD1 might be the D (5 bases). With 6 bases removed from V and 6 bases from J, the gap between germline ends came to 23 bases. This CDR3 region has 16 residues. The germline gives CDR1 PRHDT, CDR2 FYEKMQ (reference sequence). CDR3 residues: CASRGGTAARGAEAFF. Here the CDR3 DNA reads TGTGCCAGCAGGGGAGGGACGGCAGCCCGCGGGGCTGAAGCTTTCTTT.

This clone was counted a single time. This chain connects TRBV7-9 to TRBJ2-7, with a tentative D call TRBD1 (6 bases). CDR1 SEHNR and CDR2 FQNEAQ come from the germline V gene (reference sequence). V was pared by 4 bases and J by 3 bases, with 16 bases between. The CDR3 loop spans 15 amino acids. The CDR3 nucleotides read TGTGCCAGCAGCTCCCCACAGGGTTATGGCTACGAGCAGTACTTC. Encoded protein: CASSSPQGYGYEQYF.

The rearrangement links TRBV30 to TRBJ2-3, with D possibly matching TRBD2 (6 bases). The CDR3 length is 14 residues. V lost 0 bases, J lost 8 bases, and 15 bases lay in between. From germline, CDR1 is GTSNPN and CDR2 SVGIG (reference sequence). DNA for the CDR3: TGTGCCTGGAGTGTACGTGCACCAGCGGGTACGCAGTATTTT. As protein: CAWSVRAPAGTQYF.